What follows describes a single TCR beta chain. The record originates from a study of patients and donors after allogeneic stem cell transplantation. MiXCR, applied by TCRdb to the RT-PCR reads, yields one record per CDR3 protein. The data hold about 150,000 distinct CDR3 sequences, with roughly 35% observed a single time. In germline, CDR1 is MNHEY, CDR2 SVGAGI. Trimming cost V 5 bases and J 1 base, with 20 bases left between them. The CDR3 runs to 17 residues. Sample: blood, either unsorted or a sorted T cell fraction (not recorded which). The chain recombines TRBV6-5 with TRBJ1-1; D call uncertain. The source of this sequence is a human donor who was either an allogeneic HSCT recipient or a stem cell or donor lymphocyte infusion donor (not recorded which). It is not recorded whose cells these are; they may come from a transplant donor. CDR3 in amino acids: CASSRAASYTKNTEAFF. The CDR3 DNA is TGTGCCAGCAGTAGGGCCGCGTCCTATACAAAGAACACTGAAGCTTTCTTT.